This T cell receptor beta chain was retrieved from a study of tissue T cells after allogeneic stem cell transplantation. Overall study results and limits: TCR repertoires tracked anatomic similarity, regardless of disease or transplant status. Alloreactivity or antigen specificity of tissue TCRs was not determined; some clones might be host cells.

Sequencing used immunoSEQ multiplex PCR; TCRdb keeps in-frame clones, though not all of them. This sample has about 40,000 clones; about nine tenths occur once, and the top ten carry roughly 3.8%. The V end was cut by 5 bases, the J end by 15 bases, with 20 bases between. Germline CDR1 SGHTA, CDR2 FQGNSA. The CDR3 has 13 amino acids. The table lists this clone with a few counts. Its antigen is still unknown. The origin of this receptor is a woman aged 40 to 75 who later had graft-versus-host disease after an allogeneic stem cell transplant. The chain links TRBV7-2 to TRBJ2-1; D is possibly TRBD2 (6 bases). Sequenced here: blood, sampled before transplantation. The DNA for the CDR3 is TGTGCCAGCAGCCCGAGTCTCCGGGACTCTTGGTTCTTC. Protein product: CASSPSLRDSWFF.